The 24 T cell receptor beta chains listed next were all sequenced from one sample in a study of glioma-infiltrating T cells. TCR alpha and beta CDR3 regions were amplified from RNA using iRepertoire nested multiplex PCR. TCRdb processed the multiplex PCR reads anew with MiXCR; each CDR3 protein has one entry. The sample lists 100,000 to 150,000 distinct CDR3 sequences, approximately 25% occurring once. Material for sequencing was glioma tissue, nonneoplastic brain tissue, or PBMCs (not recorded which). These receptors came from a human donor with low-grade glioma or glioblastoma, undergoing nonglioma brain surgery, or in good health (not recorded which).

The V gene is TRBV2, the J gene TRBJ2-3; 9 nucleotides align to TRBD2. Germline-derived CDR1 and CDR2 are SNHLY and FYNNEI. The CDR3 is 13 amino acids. Trimming took 7 bases from V and 4 from J; bases not matched to a gene: 3. The CDR3 bases are TGTGCCAGCAACATAGCGGGAGCAGATACGCAGTATTTT. The encoded protein is CASNIAGADTQYF.

The sample holds many counts of this clonotype. The chain links TRBV6-6 to TRBJ2-6, with 8 bases matching TRBD2. The germline V gene encodes CDR1 MNHNY and CDR2 SVGAGI (reference sequence). After removal of 2 bases from V and 0 bases from J, the junction contained 3 bases not matched to a gene. The CDR3 spans 17 residues. CDR3 in DNA: TGTGCCAGCAGTTACCTAGCGGGTAGCTCTGGGGCCAACGTCCTGACTTTC. Translated, it gives CASSYLAGSSGANVLTF.

As regards this clonotype: At one end, the junction sequence differs from germline, possibly due to a read error. V is TRBV7-8 and J is TRBJ2-1; no definite D call. CDR1 and CDR2 from the germline V gene are SGHVS and FQNEAQ. The CDR3 loop spans 16 amino acids. CDR3 sequence reads: CAGSLMWVIYYNEQFF. The CDR3 coding sequence is TGTGCCGGCAGCTTGATGTGGGTAATTTACTACAATGAGCAGTTCTTC.

This clonotype was seen at least ten times. This sequence joins TRBV6-1 and TRBJ1-2; 9 bases are a match to TRBD1. V lost 4 bases and J lost 6; bases outside the gene matches: 6. The CDR3 is 14 residues long. Germline CDR1 MNHNS, CDR2 SASEGT. The CDR3 region is CASSAQTGGNGYTF. The CDR3 DNA sequence: TGTGCCAGCAGTGCCCAAACAGGGGGCAATGGCTACACCTTC.

As regards this clonotype: One junction end does not reproduce the germline sequence, and a read error may be involved. The chain recombines TRBV10-2 with TRBJ1-2; D unresolved. The CDR3 has 15 amino acids. Germline CDR1 WSHSY, CDR2 SAAADI. The CDR3 DNA sequence: TGCGCCAGCAGTGCGAGACTTAGCTCTAACTATGGCTACAACTTC. This codes for CASSARLSSNYGYNF.

Regarding this clonotype: This clone may be a read error of a much larger clone one base away. In DNA, the CDR3 is TGTGCCATCAGTGGGACAGGGCTCCCTGGGGGCGGGCAGTACTTC. Translation: CAISGTGLPGGGQYF. The chain couples TRBV6-6 to TRBJ2-7; 9 bases are a match to TRBD1. The V gene's germline CDR1 is MNHNY and CDR2 SVGAGI (reference sequence). The length of the CDR3 is 15 residues.

This clonotype was recorded many times. This chain links TRBV7-2 with TRBJ1-3; 8 bases agree with TRBD1. Trimming removed 3 bases from V and 8 bases from J; junction bases left unmatched: 9. The CDR3 is made up of 15 amino acids. CDR1 and CDR2 from the germline V gene are SGHTA and FQGNSA. CDR3 amino acids: CASSFAGTGVDTIYF. The CDR3 DNA follows: TGTGCCAGCAGCTTTGCCGGGACAGGTGTGGACACCATATATTTT.

This clonotype came up many times. V gene TRBV28 combines with J gene TRBJ1-5; D not resolved. The germline V gene has CDR1 MDHEN and CDR2 SYDVKM. The ends were cut back, 4 bases at V and 0 bases at J, with 10 bases in the middle. There are 15 residues in the CDR3. The CDR3 sequence is CASSYMGNSNQPQHF. CDR3 coding DNA: TGTGCCAGCAGTTACATGGGAAATAGCAATCAGCCCCAGCATTTT.

About this clonotype: A much bigger clone sits one base away, suggesting this may be a read error. This chain uses TRBV6-9 with TRBJ2-6; D is uncertain. CDR3 length: 15 residues. Trimming removed 4 bases from V and 6 bases from J, with 13 bases in between. Germline V gene lookup returns CDR1 MNHGY and CDR2 SVAAGI. CDR3: CASSSTIPVANVLTF. In DNA form, the CDR3 reads TGTGCCAGCAGTTCGACGATTCCTGTGGCCAACGTCCTGACTTTC.

This clonotype came up a few times. The chain joins TRBV13 to TRBJ2-1; 14 bases match TRBD2. The J segment lost 5 bases and the V segment lost 5 bases, leaving 11 bases of the junction unmatched. CDR1 PRHDT and CDR2 FYEKMQ come from the germline V gene (reference sequence). There are 18 residues in the CDR3. For the CDR3, the DNA is TGTGCCAGCAGCACCGGGACTAGCGGGAGACTGGTCCACAATGAGCAGTTCTTC. As protein: CASSTGTSGRLVHNEQFF.

As regards this clonotype: A much larger clone differs from this one at a single base, so this may be a read error. This chain joins TRBV2 and TRBJ1-2; 9 bases map to TRBD1. This CDR3 has 15 residues. Germline CDR1 is SNHLY and CDR2 is FYNNEI. J was trimmed by 5 bases and V by 6 bases; bases with no gene match: 10. CDR3 protein: CASSQTGGSGYGYTF. Here the CDR3 DNA reads TGTGCCAGCAGCCAAACAGGGGGCTCGGGATATGGCTACACCTTC.

For this clonotype: A much larger clone differs from this one at a single base, so this may be a read error. As DNA, the CDR3 is TGTGTCACCAGTGACCCAGGACAGGCCCCAGATACGCAGTATTTT. Residues: CVTSDPGQAPDTQYF. The chain is built from TRBV24-1 and TRBJ2-3, with 7 positions matching TRBD1. CDR3 length equals 15 residues. Germline V CDR1 and CDR2: KGHDR, SFDVKD.

This clonotype was detected ten times or more. The chain employs TRBV6-2 or TRBV6-3 and TRBJ2-2; the D is unclear. Trimming took 0 bases from V and 4 from J, leaving 6 bases between them. This CDR3 comprises 14 residues. Per germline, CDR1 MNHEY and CDR2 SVGEGT. CDR3 loop: CASSYSGSTGELFF. For the CDR3, the DNA is TGTGCCAGCAGTTACTCTGGAAGCACCGGGGAGCTGTTTTTT.

This clonotype was detected only once. The junction shows a germline mismatch at one end, possibly a read error. The chain has TRBV6-4 and TRBJ2-1, with 11 bases aligning to TRBD2. This CDR3 region has 14 residues. Germline V CDR1 and CDR2: MRHNA, SNTAGT. The CDR3 nucleotides read TGTGCCTGCAGGATGACTAGCGGGATAGATGAGCAGTTCTTC. It translates to CACRMTSGIDEQFF.

Note on this clonotype: This may come from a read error, since a much larger clone is one base off. V usage is TRBV7-9 and J usage is TRBJ1-3, with D perhaps TRBD1 (6 bases). Looked up from germline, CDR1 is SEHNR and CDR2 is FQNEAQ (reference sequence). This CDR3 region has 14 residues. CDR3 sequence (DNA): TGTGCCAGCGGCTTCCAGGGGTCTGGAAACACCATATATTTT. Translated: CASGFQGSGNTIYF.

The V gene is TRBV7-2, the J gene TRBJ2-7; 7 nucleotides align to TRBD1. V lost 1 base to trimming and J lost 9 bases; unmatched junction nucleotides: 12. Germline V gene data show CDR1 as SGHTA and CDR2 as FQGNSA. The CDR3 consists of 15 residues. For the CDR3, the DNA is TGTGCCAGCAGCTTAGGTGCCACTCGACAGGGAAGGCAGTACTTC. Its translation is CASSLGATRQGRQYF.

This chain joins TRBV7-2 and TRBJ2-5, with D uncertain. The CDR3 has 15 residues. From germline, CDR1 is SGHTA and CDR2 FQGNSA. Trimming took 0 bases from V and 5 from J, leaving 13 bases between them. CDR3 loop: CASSLASQSAETQYF. The DNA for the CDR3 is TGTGCCAGCAGCTTAGCCTCGCAATCGGCGGAGACCCAGTACTTC.

This clonotype turned up a few times. V gene TRBV14 combines with J gene TRBJ2-1; possibly TRBD2 for D (5 bases). This CDR3 contains 14 residues. Trimming cost V 4 bases and J 3 bases, with 10 bases left between them. Germline V gene lookup returns CDR1 SGHDN and CDR2 FVKESK. CDR3 nucleotides: TGTGCCAGCAGCCGGAGTAGCGACTACAATGAGCAGTTCTTC. Its translation is CASSRSSDYNEQFF.

The chain employs TRBV19 and TRBJ2-2; 8 bases match TRBD1. The CDR3 is made up of 15 amino acids. J was trimmed by 8 bases and V by 8 bases; bases with no gene match: 13. Germline V lookup: CDR1 LNHDA, CDR2 SQIVND (reference sequence). Here the CDR3 reads CASQSRTGPRGELFF. CDR3 DNA sequence: TGTGCCAGTCAAAGCAGGACAGGGCCCCGTGGGGAGCTGTTTTTT.

This clonotype was seen ten or more times. The chain is built from TRBV7-6 and TRBJ1-6, with 7 bases that match TRBD1. This CDR3 region has 15 residues. Germline V gene lookup returns CDR1 SGHVS and CDR2 FNYEAQ. V trimming: 3 bases; J trimming: 7 bases; junction bases outside the gene matches: 6. CDR3 sequence reads: CASSFGQASNSPLHF. CDR3 DNA sequence: TGTGCCAGCAGCTTTGGACAGGCAAGCAATTCACCCCTCCACTTT.

This clonotype was detected many times. The chain combines TRBV6-1 with TRBJ2-3, with 13 bases fitting TRBD2. The CDR3 has 15 residues. The V segment lost 5 bases and the J segment 6 bases; nucleotides outside the gene matches: 5. The germline V gene encodes CDR1 MNHNS and CDR2 SASEGT. In nucleotides, the CDR3 is TGTGCCAGCAGTCCCGGACTAGCGGGAGAGGATACGCAGTATTTT. This sequence encodes CASSPGLAGEDTQYF.

This clonotype showed up many times. The chain combines TRBV6-1 with TRBJ1-5, with D possibly being TRBD1 (6 bases). Trimming cost V 6 bases and J 7 bases, with 22 bases left between them. The germline V gene has CDR1 MNHNS and CDR2 SASEGT. The CDR3 contains 16 residues. The CDR3 protein is CASRPTFRGVGQPQHF. In DNA, the CDR3 is TGTGCCAGCAGACCCACATTCAGGGGAGTGGGCCAGCCCCAGCATTTT.

As to this clonotype: The conserved phenylalanine or tryptophan is not found at the CDR3 terminus, so this likely reflects a read error. The gene calls are TRBV7-3 and TRBJ2-5; 8 positions match TRBD2. Germline values: CDR1 SGHTA, CDR2 FQGTGA. This CDR3 has 18 amino acids. V gave up 4 bases and J gave up 0 bases; unmatched junction bases: 13. In nucleotides, the CDR3 is TGTGCCAGCAGCTCCGGGGGGGACAACAGGGAGCACCAAGAGACCCAGTACCTC. Its protein is CASSSGGDNREHQETQYL.

The chain links TRBV30 to TRBJ1-2; D is uncertain. Germline assignment: CDR1 GTSNPN and CDR2 SVGIG (reference sequence). V was trimmed by 0 bases and J by 4 bases, leaving 9 bases between them. This CDR3 has 13 residues. The CDR3 reads CAWSVPPSYGYTF. CDR3 DNA sequence: TGTGCCTGGAGTGTACCCCCTTCCTATGGCTACACCTTC.